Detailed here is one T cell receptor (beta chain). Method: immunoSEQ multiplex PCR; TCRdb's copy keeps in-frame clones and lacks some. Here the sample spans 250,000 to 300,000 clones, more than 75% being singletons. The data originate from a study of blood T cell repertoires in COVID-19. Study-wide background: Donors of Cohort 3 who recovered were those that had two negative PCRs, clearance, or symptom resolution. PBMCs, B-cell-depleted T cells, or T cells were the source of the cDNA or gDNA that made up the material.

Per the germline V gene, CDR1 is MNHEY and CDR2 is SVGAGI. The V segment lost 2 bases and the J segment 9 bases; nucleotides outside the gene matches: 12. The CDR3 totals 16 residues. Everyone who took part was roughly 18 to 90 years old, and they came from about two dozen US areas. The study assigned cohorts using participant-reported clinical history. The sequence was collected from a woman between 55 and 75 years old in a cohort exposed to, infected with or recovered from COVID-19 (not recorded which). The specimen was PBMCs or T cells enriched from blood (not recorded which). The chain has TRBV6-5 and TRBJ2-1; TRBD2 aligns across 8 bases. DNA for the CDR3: TGTGCCAGCAGTTACGTGGCGGGAGGCCTCTTCGGTGAGCAGTTCTTC. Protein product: CASSYVAGGLFGEQFF.